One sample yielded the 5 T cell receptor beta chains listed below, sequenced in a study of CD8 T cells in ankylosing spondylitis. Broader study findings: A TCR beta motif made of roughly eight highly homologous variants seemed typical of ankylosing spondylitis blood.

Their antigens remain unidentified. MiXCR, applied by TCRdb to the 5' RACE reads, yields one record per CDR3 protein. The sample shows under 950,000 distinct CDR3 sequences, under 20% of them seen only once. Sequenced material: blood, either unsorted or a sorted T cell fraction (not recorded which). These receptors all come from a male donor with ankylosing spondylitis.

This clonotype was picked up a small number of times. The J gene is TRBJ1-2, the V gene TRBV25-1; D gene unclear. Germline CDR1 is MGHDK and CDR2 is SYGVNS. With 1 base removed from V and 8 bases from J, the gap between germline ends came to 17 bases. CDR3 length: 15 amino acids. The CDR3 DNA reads TGTGCCAGCAGTGAATTGGGTCGGCAACCACGGGGCTACACCTTC. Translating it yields CASSELGRQPRGYTF.

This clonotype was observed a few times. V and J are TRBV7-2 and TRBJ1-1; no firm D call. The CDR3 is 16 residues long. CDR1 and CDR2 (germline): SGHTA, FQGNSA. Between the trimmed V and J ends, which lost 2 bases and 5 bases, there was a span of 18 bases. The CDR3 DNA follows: TGTGCCAGCAGCTTAAAGTCAGGCAGAAGTCGGACTGAAGCTTTCTTT. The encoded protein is CASSLKSGRSRTEAFF.

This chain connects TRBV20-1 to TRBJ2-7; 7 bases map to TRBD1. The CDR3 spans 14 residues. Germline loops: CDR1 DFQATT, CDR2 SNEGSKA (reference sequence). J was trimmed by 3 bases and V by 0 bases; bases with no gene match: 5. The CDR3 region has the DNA TGCAGTGCTAGAGATGACAGGGAGTACTACGAGCAGTACTTC. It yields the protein CSARDDREYYEQYF.

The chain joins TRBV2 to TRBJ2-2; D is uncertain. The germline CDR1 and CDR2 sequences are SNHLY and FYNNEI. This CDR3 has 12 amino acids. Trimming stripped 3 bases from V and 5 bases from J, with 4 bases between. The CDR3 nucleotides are TGTGCCAGCAGTGACAGGACCGGGGAGCTGTTTTTT. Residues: CASSDRTGELFF.

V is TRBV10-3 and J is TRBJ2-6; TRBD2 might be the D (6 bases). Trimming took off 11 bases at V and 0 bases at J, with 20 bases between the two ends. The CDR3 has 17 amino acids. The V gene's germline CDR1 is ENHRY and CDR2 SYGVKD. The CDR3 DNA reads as TGTGCCGTTAGCGGAGACAGTAAACGCTCTGGGGCCAACGTCCTGACTTTC. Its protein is CAVSGDSKRSGANVLTF.